These T cell receptor beta chains were read from a single sample in a study of chemoradiotherapy in HPV16-positive cancers. The table came from immunoSEQ multiplex PCR; TCRdb's copy has only in-frame clones and leaves some out. The sample consists of 53,000 or so clones, 90% of them appearing once. Sequenced here: blood, sampled from a patient who underwent chemoradiotherapy. All receptors derive from a human donor with HPV-associated anogenital cancer. Each CDR3 is given with its conserved first and last residue. D genes are given only for firm matches. A clone size is listed for some rows: how often the clone was seen (once, few, many), or a class if it is expanded.

>TRBJ1-2|-|TRBV7-2|-|11
CASSLEISYTF
TGTGCCAGCAGCCTGGAGATAAGCTACACCTTC
>TRBJ2-1|-|TRBV28|TRBD2|12
CASRLAGNEQFF
TGTGCCAGCAGACTAGCGGGCAATGAGCAGTTCTTC
>TRBJ1-6|-|TRBV30|-|14
CAWSYGTVNSPLHF
TGTGCCTGGAGCTACGGGACGGTCAATTCACCCCTCCACTTT
>TRBJ2-1|-|TRBV4-3|TRBD2|15
CASSQRLAGVGEQFF
TGCGCCAGCAGCCAGAGACTAGCGGGAGTGGGGGAGCAGTTCTTC
>TRBJ2-1|-|TRBV9|-|16
CASSVGTSGSYNEQFF
TGTGCCAGCAGCGTAGGGACCAGCGGCTCCTACAATGAGCAGTTCTTC
>TRBJ2-1|-|TRBV2|TRBD1|15
CASIKIRTGYNEQFF
TGTGCCAGCATAAAAATACGGACAGGCTACAATGAGCAGTTCTTC
>TRBJ2-2|-|TRBV9|-|15
CASSVGARNTGELFF
TGTGCCAGCAGCGTAGGAGCGAGGAACACCGGGGAGCTGTTTTTT
>TRBJ2-7|-|TRBV30|-|11
CAWGKDYEQYF
TGTGCCTGGGGTAAGGACTACGAGCAGTACTTC
>TRBJ2-7|-|TRBV4-3|-|17
CASSQEMGTYSSYEQYF
TGCGCCAGCAGCCAAGAAATGGGGACATATAGCTCCTACGAGCAGTACTTC
>TRBJ1-2|-|TRBV5-6|-|14
CASSPPGRFYGYTF
TGTGCCAGCAGCCCCCCTGGGCGGTTCTATGGCTACACCTTC
>TRBJ1-3|-|TRBV19|-|14
CASSTPGAGNTIYF
TGTGCCAGTAGTACCCCTGGCGCCGGAAACACCATATATTTT
>TRBJ2-2|-|TRBV18|-|15
CASSPQRGFTGELFF
TGTGCCAGCTCACCACAAAGGGGATTCACCGGGGAGCTGTTTTTT
>TRBJ2-1|-|TRBV4-3|TRBD2|15
CASSQEAGEGIEQFF
TGCGCCAGCAGCCAAGAGGCGGGAGAAGGTATTGAGCAGTTCTTC
>TRBJ1-3|-|TRBV5-4|-|14
CASSLQGRGNTIYF
TGTGCCAGCAGCTTGCAGGGTAGGGGAAACACCATATATTTT
>TRBJ2-3|-|TRBV6-5|-|14
CASSLGLHTDTQYF
TGTGCCAGCAGCCTCGGACTGCACACAGATACGCAGTATTTT
>TRBJ1-1|-|TRBV29-1|-|12
CSVATMNTEAFF
TGCAGCGTTGCAACTATGAACACTGAAGCTTTCTTT
>TRBJ1-2|-|TRBV5-4|-|14
CASSLGETGYGYTF
TGTGCCAGCAGCTTGGGTGAAACAGGCTATGGCTACACCTTC
>TRBJ1-2|-|TRBV9|-|14
CASSQGGLNYGYTF
TGTGCCAGCAGCCAAGGGGGGCTAAACTATGGCTACACCTTC
>TRBJ1-5|-|TRBV30|-|14
CAWSVTRSTQPQHF
TGTGCCTGGAGTGTAACGAGGTCCACTCAGCCCCAGCATTTT
>TRBJ2-3|-|TRBV5-1|TRBD2|15
CASSSGRPGTDTQYF
TGCGCCAGCTCCAGCGGGAGACCCGGGACAGATACGCAGTATTTT
>TRBJ2-2|-|TRBV10-3|TRBD2|15
CAIKASGVNTGELFF
TGTGCCATAAAGGCGAGCGGGGTGAACACCGGGGAGCTGTTTTTT
>TRBJ1-5|few|TRBV27|-|13
CASANRGNQPQHF
TGTGCCAGCGCGAATCGGGGCAATCAGCCCCAGCATTTT
>TRBJ2-2|-|TRBV6-4|TRBD2|18
CASSPTETSGSEAGELFF
TGTGCCAGCAGTCCTACGGAGACTAGCGGGAGCGAGGCCGGGGAGCTGTTTTTT
>TRBJ2-1|once|TRBV7-2|-|14
CASSPRDSYNEQFF
TGTGCCAGCAGCCCCCGGGACTCCTACAATGAGCAGTTCTTC
>TRBJ2-3|-|TRBV7-2|TRBD2|15
CASSSGGSGADTQYF
TGTGCCAGCAGCTCTGGCGGGAGCGGGGCAGATACGCAGTATTTT
>TRBJ2-7|-|TRBV20-1|-|11
CSAHQGPEQYF
TGCAGTGCTCATCAGGGTCCCGAGCAGTACTTC
>TRBJ2-5|-|TRBV18|-|13
CASSPNREETQYF
TGTGCCAGCTCACCAAACAGGGAGGAGACCCAGTACTTC
>TRBJ2-7|once|TRBV25-1|TRBD2|15
CASSESSAGAYEQYF
TGTGCCAGCAGTGAATCATCAGCGGGAGCCTACGAGCAGTACTTC
>TRBJ2-2|-|TRBV7-3|-|14
CASSLGRNTGELFF
TGTGCCAGCAGCTTAGGACGTAACACCGGGGAGCTGTTTTTT
>TRBJ1-5|-|TRBV7-2|TRBD1|17
CASSLSWTGESNQPQHF
TGTGCCAGCAGCCTATCATGGACAGGGGAAAGCAATCAGCCCCAGCATTTT
>TRBJ1-5|-|TRBV5-1|-|15
CASSLLSGIDQPQHF
TGCGCCAGCAGCTTGTTGTCCGGGATTGATCAGCCCCAGCATTTT
>TRBJ2-7|-|TRBV7-8|-|12
CASSFEVYEQYF
TGTGCCAGCAGCTTCGAAGTCTACGAGCAGTACTTC
>TRBJ1-2|-|TRBV19|-|17
CASSPHIGRGGNYGYTF
TGTGCCAGTAGTCCCCACATTGGGAGGGGAGGTAACTATGGCTACACCTTC
>TRBJ2-1|-|TRBV19|TRBD1|15
CASSQQGAAYNEQFF
TGTGCCAGTAGTCAGCAGGGGGCGGCCTACAATGAGCAGTTCTTC
>TRBJ1-1|-|TRBV25-1|TRBD1|14
CASSTNTGGTEAFF
TGTGCCAGCAGTACAAATACAGGGGGCACTGAAGCTTTCTTT
>TRBJ2-3|once|TRBV6-4|-|15
CASSDSSTRPDTQYF
TGTGCCAGCAGTGACTCGAGCACTCGCCCAGATACGCAGTATTTT
>TRBJ1-1|-|TRBV6-1|-|12
CASSARDTEAFF
TGTGCCAGCAGTGCCAGGGACACTGAAGCTTTCTTT
>TRBJ2-7|-|TRBV6-5|-|15
CASSYTDPRGNEQYF
TGTGCCAGCAGTTATACGGACCCAAGGGGCAACGAGCAGTACTTC
>TRBJ2-7|few|TRBV6-4|TRBD1|13
CAITGTGADEQYF
TGTGCCATCACGGGGACAGGGGCCGACGAGCAGTACTTC
>TRBJ1-6|-|TRBV5-1|-|18
CASSLDGSMSSYNSPLHF
TGCGCCAGCAGCTTGGATGGCAGCATGAGCTCCTATAATTCACCCCTCCACTTT
>TRBJ1-5|-|TRBV4-1|-|15
CASSQDGGARQPQHF
TGCGCCAGCAGCCAAGATGGGGGGGCTCGGCAGCCCCAGCATTTT
>TRBJ1-2|-|TRBV7-9|-|18
CASSRNMDTFKGSYGYTF
TGTGCCAGCAGTCGGAACATGGACACTTTTAAAGGGTCCTATGGCTACACCTTC
>TRBJ1-3|-|TRBV7-8|-|17
CASSLEPITGSGNTIYF
TGTGCCAGCAGCTTAGAACCTATTACCGGCTCTGGAAACACCATATATTTT
>TRBJ1-1|-|TRBV28|-|12
CASTRGWTEAFF
TGTGCCAGCACGCGAGGTTGGACTGAAGCTTTCTTT
>TRBJ1-1|-|TRBV6-5|-|15
CASSYSFDSGLEAFF
TGTGCCAGCAGTTACTCCTTCGACTCAGGGCTAGAAGCTTTCTTT
>TRBJ1-1|once|TRBV6-1|-|15
CASSEAGGRNTEAFF
TGTGCCAGCAGTGAAGCGGGGGGGCGGAACACTGAAGCTTTCTTT
>TRBJ2-3|once|TRBV10-1|-|14
CASSDRPGTDTQYF
TGCGCCAGCAGTGATAGGCCGGGTACAGATACGCAGTATTTT
>TRBJ2-7|-|TRBV27|TRBD1|15
CASSLLSDRGDEQYF
TGTGCCAGCAGTTTATTATCGGACAGGGGAGACGAGCAGTACTTC
>TRBJ2-7|-|TRBV7-8|-|12
CASSPFAYEQYF
TGTGCCAGCAGCCCTTTTGCCTACGAGCAGTACTTC
>TRBJ2-7|-|TRBV6-6|-|13
CASSRPGVHEQYF
TGTGCCAGCTCACGCCCGGGGGTCCACGAGCAGTACTTC
>TRBJ2-7|-|TRBV7-2|TRBD2|18
CASSLGGASGTRGYEQYF
TGTGCCAGCAGCTTAGGGGGGGCTAGCGGGACAAGAGGCTACGAGCAGTACTTC